Following are 21 T cell receptor beta chains from one sample sequenced in a study of T cells after yellow fever vaccination. TCRdb reanalysed the 5' RACE reads using MiXCR and keeps one entry per CDR3 protein. The table shows fewer than 350,000 distinct CDR3 sequences, with roughly 3.5% occurring only once. Sequencing was performed on PBMCs, taken on the day of the yellow fever booster vaccination. Every receptor here comes from a man between 18 and 29 years old who received the YFV17D yellow fever vaccine.

In this sample, this clonotype turned up a few times. J is TRBJ2-7 and V is TRBV12-3 or TRBV12-4, with TRBD1 matching over 8 bases. The CDR3 totals 16 residues. The ends lost 0 bases at V and 2 bases at J; junction bases unmatched: 6. This CDR3 reads CASSLASGTGAYEQYF. CDR3 nucleotides: TGTGCCAGCAGTTTAGCGTCGGGGACAGGAGCCTACGAGCAGTACTTC.

The table lists this clonotype with many counts. The chain recombines TRBV5-4 with TRBJ2-7; 8 bases align to TRBD2. The ends lost 2 bases at V and 6 bases at J; junction bases unmatched: 10. Germline CDR1 reads SGHNT; CDR2 reads YYREEE (reference sequence). CDR3 length: 15 amino acids. CDR3 bases: TGTGCCAGCAGCTTACATCCCGGGACTAGAGGCGAGCAGTACGTC. This encodes CASSLHPGTRGEQYV.

This clonotype showed up many times. The J gene is TRBJ1-1, the V gene TRBV20-1; D is unresolved. V lost 3 bases to trimming and J lost 10 bases, with 3 bases between them. CDR3 length equals 8 residues. Germline CDR1 DFQATT, CDR2 SNEGSKA (reference sequence). Written as DNA, the CDR3 is TGCAGTGCTAGGGGAGCTTTCTTT. Encoded protein: CSARGAFF.

The CDR3 sequence: CSARAIHRVEGELFF. CDR3 bases: TGCAGTGCTAGAGCAATTCACAGGGTTGAAGGGGAGCTGTTTTTT. V usage is TRBV20-1 and J usage is TRBJ2-2; D is perhaps TRBD1 (6 bases). Looked up from germline, CDR1 is DFQATT and CDR2 is SNEGSKA (reference sequence). Trimming removed 1 base at V and 8 bases at J, with 17 bases between. The CDR3 is made up of 15 amino acids.

This clonotype was detected ten times or more. This sequence joins TRBV7-6 and TRBJ2-2; 7 bases map to TRBD1. This CDR3 spans 16 amino acids. Losses at the gene ends were 6 bases for V and 6 bases for J; bases not matched to a gene: 13. Germline V gives CDR1 SGHVS, CDR2 FNYEAQ. The CDR3: CASSQQSGGTAGELFF. CDR3 bases: TGTGCCAGCAGTCAACAGTCAGGGGGTACGGCCGGGGAGCTGTTTTTT.

The J gene is TRBJ1-1, the V gene TRBV4-2; D not resolved. The germline V gene has CDR1 LGHNA and CDR2 YNFKEQ. Trimming left V 1 base short and J 3 bases short, with 15 bases between. This CDR3 is 16 amino acids long. The CDR3 protein is CASSQVPLNWDTEAFF. The CDR3 nucleotides are TGTGCCAGCAGCCAAGTTCCCCTCAACTGGGACACTGAAGCTTTCTTT.

This clonotype appeared many times. This chain connects TRBV3-1 to TRBJ1-1; D is undetermined. The CDR3 consists of 14 residues. Per germline, CDR1 LGHDT and CDR2 YNNKEL (reference sequence). Trimming removed 1 base from V and 8 bases from J, with 14 bases in between. CDR3 in DNA: TGTGCCAGCAGCCAAGCTTCCACCACCGAAGAAGCTTTCTTT. Amino acid sequence: CASSQASTTEEAFF.

V usage is TRBV20-1 and J usage is TRBJ2-2; 7 bases map to TRBD1. Trimming at V came to 6 bases and at J to 4 bases, leaving 8 bases not matched to a gene. This CDR3 comprises 14 residues. Per germline, CDR1 DFQATT and CDR2 SNEGSKA (reference sequence). CDR3 loop: CSAATGSGTGELFF. The CDR3, as DNA: TGCAGTGCAGCGACAGGGTCGGGCACCGGGGAGCTGTTTTTT.

This clonotype was seen many times. This chain uses TRBV5-1 with TRBJ1-1; D is unresolved. The CDR3 length is 13 residues. Germline loops: CDR1 SGHRS, CDR2 YFSETQ. Trimming took 2 bases from V and 5 from J, leaving 10 bases between them. The CDR3 loop is CASSFAGSTEAFF. CDR3 coding DNA: TGCGCCAGCAGCTTCGCCGGTAGTACTGAAGCTTTCTTT.

This clonotype was counted a few times. The chain couples TRBV29-1 to TRBJ2-1; TRBD1 aligns across 8 bases. CDR1 and CDR2 from the germline V gene are SQVTM and ANQGSEA. This CDR3 comprises 18 residues. V dropped 7 bases and J dropped 2; count of bases not matched to a gene: 19. The CDR3 sequence is CSAAKGQGNSWAYNEQFF. As DNA, the CDR3 is TGCAGCGCTGCCAAAGGACAGGGAAATAGCTGGGCCTACAATGAGCAGTTCTTC.

This clonotype showed up just a few times. The V call is TRBV7-2, the J call TRBJ1-6, with TRBD1 identical over 8 bases. V trimming: 1 base; J trimming: 4 bases; junction bases outside the gene matches: 0. CDR1 is SGHTA, CDR2 FQGNSA, per germline. The CDR3 totals 15 residues. CDR3 amino acids: CASSLGDRYNSPLHF. The CDR3 DNA follows: TGTGCCAGCAGCTTAGGGGACAGGTATAATTCACCCCTCCACTTT.

Many counts were recorded for this clonotype. The V and J genes are TRBV20-1 and TRBJ2-1; TRBD2 matches at 9 bases. Trimming cost V 6 bases and J 3 bases; bases outside gene matches: 6. The germline CDR1 and CDR2 sequences are DFQATT and SNEGSKA (reference sequence). CDR3 size: 14 residues. This chain's CDR3 is CSAPLAGVYNEQFF. The CDR3 DNA follows: TGCAGTGCCCCGTTAGCGGGGGTCTACAATGAGCAGTTCTTC.

In this sample, this clonotype turned up many times. The V call is TRBV11-2, the J call TRBJ2-5; D remains unclear. The V gene lost 5 bases and the J gene lost 5 bases, with 3 bases spanning the gap. Germline assignment: CDR1 SGHAT and CDR2 FQNNGV. CDR3 length equals 10 residues. DNA of the CDR3: TGTGCCAGCAGCATCGAGACCCAGTACTTC. This gives the protein CASSIETQYF.

This clonotype was counted only a few times. The rearrangement links TRBV6-2 or TRBV6-3 to TRBJ2-6; TRBD2 matches 8 bases. The CDR3 covers 18 residues. Germline V gene sequence: CDR1 MNHEY, CDR2 SVGEGT. Unmatched junction bases numbered 9, after V lost 5 bases and J lost 0 bases. CDR3 in DNA: TGTGCCAGCAGTCCCCCTGGCGGGGGGCCCTCTGGGGCCAACGTCCTGACTTTC. The encoded protein is CASSPPGGGPSGANVLTF.

The chain recombines TRBV7-3 with TRBJ2-2, with D unclear. The CDR3 has 15 amino acids. V lost 2 bases, J lost 6 bases, and 13 bases lay in between. The germline CDR1 and CDR2 sequences are SGHTA and FQGTGA. For the CDR3, the DNA is TGTGCCAGCAGCTTATCACTCCCGAAGGCCGGGGAGCTGTTTTTT. Amino acids: CASSLSLPKAGELFF.

This clonotype was recorded a few times. V gene TRBV5-4 combines with J gene TRBJ2-1; tentatively, D is TRBD2 (6 bases). V was clipped by 0 bases and J by 0 bases, with 10 bases between them. This CDR3 is built from 16 residues. The germline V gene encodes CDR1 SGHNT and CDR2 YYREEE (reference sequence). The CDR3 spells CASSLGGLSSYNEQFF. The CDR3 nucleotides read TGTGCCAGCAGCTTGGGGGGACTGTCCTCCTACAATGAGCAGTTCTTC.

The chain joins TRBV7-2 to TRBJ1-3; D remains unclear. The CDR3 is made up of 17 amino acids. Germline V gives CDR1 SGHTA, CDR2 FQGNSA. Trimming cost V 2 bases and J 2 bases, with 16 bases left between them. CDR3 in amino acids: CASSLTASSGAGNTIYF. The CDR3 bases are TGTGCCAGCAGCTTAACGGCCTCGTCAGGTGCTGGAAACACCATATATTTT.

This clonotype came up a few times. The chain uses TRBV15 and TRBJ2-7; D remains ambiguous. The CDR3 is 14 amino acids. Germline V gene lookup returns CDR1 LNHNV and CDR2 YYDKDF (reference sequence). Trimming shortened V by 1 base and J by 2 bases, and 9 bases separated the two germline ends. The CDR3 loop is CATSRVQDTYEQYF. In DNA, the CDR3 is TGTGCCACCAGCAGAGTTCAGGATACCTACGAGCAGTACTTC.

This clonotype was recorded many times. The V and J genes are TRBV12-3 or TRBV12-4 and TRBJ2-7, with D possibly called TRBD1 or TRBD2 (5 bases each). The CDR3 runs to 13 residues. V lost 6 bases and J 4 bases, leaving 13 bases between the germline ends. CDR3 coding DNA: TGTGCCAGCAGAAACGGGGCGGTTTACGAGCAGTACTTC. Its protein product is CASRNGAVYEQYF.

This clonotype has a count of ten or more. The chain carries TRBV6-2 or TRBV6-3 and TRBJ2-1; D is tentatively TRBD1 or TRBD2 (6 bases each). Germline V lookup: CDR1 MNHEY, CDR2 SVGEGT. The germline V and J ends were trimmed by 4 bases and 9 bases, with 10 bases remaining between them. This CDR3 has 12 amino acids. In nucleotides, the CDR3 is TGTGCCAGCAGTTTATGGGGGGCTGAGCAGTTCTTC. It yields the protein CASSLWGAEQFF.

This clonotype appeared a few times. This chain joins TRBV10-2 and TRBJ2-7; 8 bases line up with TRBD2. The CDR3 spans 14 residues. Looked up from germline, CDR1 is WSHSY and CDR2 is SAAADI. V dropped 10 bases and J dropped 3; count of bases not matched to a gene: 11. This chain's CDR3 is CATLVGLENYEQYF. The CDR3 DNA reads TGCGCCACTCTAGTGGGACTAGAGAACTACGAGCAGTACTTC.